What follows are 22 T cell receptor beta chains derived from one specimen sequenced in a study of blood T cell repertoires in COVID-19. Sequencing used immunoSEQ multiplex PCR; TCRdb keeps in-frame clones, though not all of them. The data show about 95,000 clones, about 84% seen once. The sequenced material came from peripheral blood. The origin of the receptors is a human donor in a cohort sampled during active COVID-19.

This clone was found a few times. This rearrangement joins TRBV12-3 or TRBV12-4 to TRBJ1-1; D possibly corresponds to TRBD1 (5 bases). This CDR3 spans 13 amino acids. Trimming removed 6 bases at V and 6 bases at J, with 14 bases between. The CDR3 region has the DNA TGTGCCAGCAGCATGACAGAGGTCGCTGAAGCTTTCTTT. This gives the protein CASSMTEVAEAFF.

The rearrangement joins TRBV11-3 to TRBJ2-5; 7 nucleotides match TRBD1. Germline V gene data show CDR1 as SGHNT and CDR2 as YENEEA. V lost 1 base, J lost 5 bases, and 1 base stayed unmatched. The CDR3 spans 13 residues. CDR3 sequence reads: CASSLVGGETQYF. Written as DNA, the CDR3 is TGTGCCAGCAGCTTAGTAGGGGGCGAGACCCAGTACTTC.

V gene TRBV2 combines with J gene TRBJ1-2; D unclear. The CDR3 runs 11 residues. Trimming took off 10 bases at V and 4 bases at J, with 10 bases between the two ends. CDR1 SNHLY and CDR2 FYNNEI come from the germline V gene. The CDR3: CATGAFYGYTF. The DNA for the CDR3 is TGTGCCACCGGTGCTTTCTATGGCTACACCTTC.

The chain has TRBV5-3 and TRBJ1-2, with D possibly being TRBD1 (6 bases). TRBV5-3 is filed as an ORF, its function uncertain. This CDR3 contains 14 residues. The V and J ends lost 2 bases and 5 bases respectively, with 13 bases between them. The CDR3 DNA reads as TGTGCCAGAAGCTTCCGGACAGATTTATATGGCTACACCTTC. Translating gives CARSFRTDLYGYTF.

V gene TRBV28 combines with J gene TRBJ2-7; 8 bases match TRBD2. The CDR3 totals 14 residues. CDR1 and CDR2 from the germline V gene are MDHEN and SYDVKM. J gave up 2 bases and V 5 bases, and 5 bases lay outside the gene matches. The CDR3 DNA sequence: TGTGCCAGCAGTCGGGAGGGAGCGGCCTACGAGCAGTACTTC. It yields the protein CASSREGAAYEQYF.

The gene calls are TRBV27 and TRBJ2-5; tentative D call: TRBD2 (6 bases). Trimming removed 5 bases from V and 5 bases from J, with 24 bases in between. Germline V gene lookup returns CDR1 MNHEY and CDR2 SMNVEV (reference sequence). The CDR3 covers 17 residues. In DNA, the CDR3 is TGTGCCAGCAGTCTGGCTTCGGGCTGGGCGGACTACGAGACCCAGTACTTC. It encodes CASSLASGWADYETQYF.

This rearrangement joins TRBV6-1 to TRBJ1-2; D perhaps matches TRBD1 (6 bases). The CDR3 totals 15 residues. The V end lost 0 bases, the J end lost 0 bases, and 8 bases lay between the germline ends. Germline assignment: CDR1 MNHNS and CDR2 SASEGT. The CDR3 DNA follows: TGTGCCAGCAGTGAAGCATGGACAGCTAACTATGGCTACACCTTC. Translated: CASSEAWTANYGYTF.

CDR3 sequence reads: CASSGKGQGVTGELFF. The CDR3 DNA follows: TGCGCCAGCAGTGGAAAGGGACAGGGAGTTACCGGGGAGCTGTTTTTT. This chain connects TRBV10-2 to TRBJ2-2; TRBD1 agrees at 9 bases. The V segment lost 4 bases and the J segment 5 bases; nucleotides outside the gene matches: 8. Germline V gene data show CDR1 as WSHSY and CDR2 as SAAADI. This CDR3 contains 16 residues.

Written as DNA, the CDR3 is TGTGCCAGCAGAACAGGGGAACACTATGGCTACACCTTC. The encoded protein is CASRTGEHYGYTF. This sequence joins TRBV6-5 and TRBJ1-2, with 7 bases identical to TRBD1. The CDR3 length is 13 residues. CDR1 MNHEY and CDR2 SVGAGI come from the germline V gene. V dropped 6 bases and J dropped 3; count of bases not matched to a gene: 4.

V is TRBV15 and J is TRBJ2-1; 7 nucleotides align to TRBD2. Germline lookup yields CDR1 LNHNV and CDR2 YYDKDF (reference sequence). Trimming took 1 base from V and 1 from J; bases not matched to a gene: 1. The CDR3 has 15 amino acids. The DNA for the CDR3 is TGTGCCACCAGCAGAGGGGAGGGGTCCTACAATGAGCAGTTCTTC. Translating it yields CATSRGEGSYNEQFF.

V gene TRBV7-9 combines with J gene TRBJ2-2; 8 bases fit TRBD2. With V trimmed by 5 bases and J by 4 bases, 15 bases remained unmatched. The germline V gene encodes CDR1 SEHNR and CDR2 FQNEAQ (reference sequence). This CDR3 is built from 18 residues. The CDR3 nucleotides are TGTGCCAGCAGCGATAAACCCGCCGAGCTAGCGGGCACCGGGGAGCTGTTTTTT. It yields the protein CASSDKPAELAGTGELFF.

CDR3 sequence (DNA): TGTGCCAGCAGCCAATTTACAGGAAATTCACCCCTCCACTTT. This codes for CASSQFTGNSPLHF. J is TRBJ1-6 and V is TRBV14; perhaps TRBD1 as D (5 bases). The CDR3 extends over 14 amino acids. CDR1 and CDR2 (germline): SGHDN, FVKESK. Trimming stripped 2 bases from V and 7 bases from J, with 9 bases between.

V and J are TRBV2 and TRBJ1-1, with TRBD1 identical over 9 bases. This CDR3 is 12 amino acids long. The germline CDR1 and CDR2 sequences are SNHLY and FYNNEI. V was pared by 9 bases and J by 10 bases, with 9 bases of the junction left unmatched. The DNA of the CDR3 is TGTGCCAGTTCGGGACAGGGTTTCGTAGCTTTCTTT. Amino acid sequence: CASSGQGFVAFF.

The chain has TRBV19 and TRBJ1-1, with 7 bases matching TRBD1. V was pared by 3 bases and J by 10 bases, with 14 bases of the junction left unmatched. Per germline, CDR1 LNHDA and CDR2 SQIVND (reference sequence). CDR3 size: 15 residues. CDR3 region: CASSIGDREGIGAFF. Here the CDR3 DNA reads TGTGCCAGTAGTATTGGAGACAGGGAAGGAATTGGAGCTTTCTTT.

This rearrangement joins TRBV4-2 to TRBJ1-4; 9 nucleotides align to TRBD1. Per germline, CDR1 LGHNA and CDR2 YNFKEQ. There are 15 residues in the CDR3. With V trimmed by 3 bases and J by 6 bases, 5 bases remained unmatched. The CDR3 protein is CASSQNRGQDEKLFF. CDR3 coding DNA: TGTGCCAGCAGCCAGAACAGGGGGCAAGATGAAAAACTGTTTTTT.

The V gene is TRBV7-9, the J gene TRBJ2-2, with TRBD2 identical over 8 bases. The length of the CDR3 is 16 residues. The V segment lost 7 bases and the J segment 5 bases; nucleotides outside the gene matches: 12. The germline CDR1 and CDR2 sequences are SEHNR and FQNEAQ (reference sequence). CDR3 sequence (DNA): TGTGCCAGCAAGACCCGAACGGGAGGGAGGACCGGGGAGCTGTTTTTT. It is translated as CASKTRTGGRTGELFF.

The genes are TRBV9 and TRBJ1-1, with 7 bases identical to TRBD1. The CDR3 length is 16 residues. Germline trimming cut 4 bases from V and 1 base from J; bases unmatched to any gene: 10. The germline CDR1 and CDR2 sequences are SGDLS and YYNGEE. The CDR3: CASSPRGQGGNTEAFF. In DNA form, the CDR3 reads TGTGCCAGCAGCCCAAGGGGGCAAGGGGGGAACACTGAAGCTTTCTTT.

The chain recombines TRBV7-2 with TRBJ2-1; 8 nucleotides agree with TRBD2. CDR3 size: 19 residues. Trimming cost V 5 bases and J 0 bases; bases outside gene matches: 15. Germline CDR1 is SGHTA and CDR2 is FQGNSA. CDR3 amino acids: CASSREERLAMSSYNEQFF. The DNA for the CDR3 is TGTGCCAGCAGCCGTGAGGAGCGACTAGCGATGAGCTCCTACAATGAGCAGTTCTTC.

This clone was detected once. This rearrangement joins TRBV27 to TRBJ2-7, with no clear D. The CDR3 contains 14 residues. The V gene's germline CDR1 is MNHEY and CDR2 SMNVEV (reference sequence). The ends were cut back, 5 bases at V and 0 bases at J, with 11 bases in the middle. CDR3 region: CASSKVLSSYEQYF. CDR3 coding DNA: TGTGCCAGCAGTAAAGTCCTGAGCTCCTACGAGCAGTACTTC.

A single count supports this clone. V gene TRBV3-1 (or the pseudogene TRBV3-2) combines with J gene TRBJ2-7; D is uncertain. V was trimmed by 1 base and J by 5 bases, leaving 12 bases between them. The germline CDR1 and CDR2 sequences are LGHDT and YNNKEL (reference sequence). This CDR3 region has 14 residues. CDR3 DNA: TGTGCCAGCAGCCAAGGGATTTGGGCCAACGAGCAGTACTTC. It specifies CASSQGIWANEQYF.

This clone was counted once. The CDR3 spells CASSPGQGINYGYTF. Here the CDR3 DNA reads TGCGCCAGCAGCCCCGGGCAGGGAATCAACTATGGCTACACCTTC. The gene calls are TRBV4-3 and TRBJ1-2; tentatively, D is TRBD1 (5 bases). The germline V gene encodes CDR1 LGHNA and CDR2 YSLEER. V shed 4 bases and J shed 2 bases, with 14 bases lying between them. The CDR3 contains 15 residues.

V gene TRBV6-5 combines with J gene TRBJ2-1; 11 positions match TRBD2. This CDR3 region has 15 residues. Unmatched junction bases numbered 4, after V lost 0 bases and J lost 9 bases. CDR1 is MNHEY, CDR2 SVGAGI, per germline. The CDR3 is CASSYSRLAGPEQFF. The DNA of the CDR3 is TGTGCCAGCAGTTACTCAAGACTAGCGGGGCCTGAGCAGTTCTTC.